This section outlines one T cell receptor (beta chain) sequence together with its context. As yet, its antigen is unknown. Primers: 60 Vbeta forward and 13 Jbeta reverse. Libraries were prepared by immunoSEQ multiplex PCR; TCRdb keeps only in-frame clonotypes and omits some of them. In the table there are about 120,000 clones, about 83% of which are singletons. These data are taken from a study of cytomegalovirus exposure and HLA in healthy donors. Study observations and caveats: Common viral pathogens (according to a later analysis) appeared linked to several of the most significant clusters.

The J segment lost 2 bases and the V segment lost 6 bases, leaving 5 bases of the junction unmatched. The CDR3 has 15 amino acids. In germline, CDR1 is LNHDA, CDR2 SQIVND (reference sequence). This TCR was sampled from a woman in her thirties or forties in good health and CMV-seropositive. Sequencing used PBMCs. This chain connects TRBV19 to TRBJ1-3; 9 nucleotides align to TRBD1. The CDR3: CASSKDRGAGNTIYF. In DNA, the CDR3 is TGTGCCAGTAGCAAGGACAGGGGAGCTGGAAACACCATATATTTT. Full variable domain (missing parts from reference TRBV19 and TRBJ1-3): DGGITQSPKYLFRKEGQNVTLSCEQNLNHDAMYWYRQDPGQGLRLIYYSQIVNDFQKGDIAEGYSVSREKKESFPLTVTSAQKNPTAFYLCASSKDRGAGNTIYFGEGSWLTVV.